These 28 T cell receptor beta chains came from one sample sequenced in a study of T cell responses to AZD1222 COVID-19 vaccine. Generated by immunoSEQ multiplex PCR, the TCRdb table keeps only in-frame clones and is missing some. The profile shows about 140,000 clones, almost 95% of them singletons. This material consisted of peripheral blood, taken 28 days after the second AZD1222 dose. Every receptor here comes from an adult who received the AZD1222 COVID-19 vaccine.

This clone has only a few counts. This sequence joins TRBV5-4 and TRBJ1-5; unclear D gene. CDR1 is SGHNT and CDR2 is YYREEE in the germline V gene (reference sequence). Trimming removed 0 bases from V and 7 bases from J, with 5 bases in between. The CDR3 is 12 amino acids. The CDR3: CASSLAGQPQHF. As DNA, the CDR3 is TGTGCCAGCAGCTTGGCGGGCCAGCCCCAGCATTTT.

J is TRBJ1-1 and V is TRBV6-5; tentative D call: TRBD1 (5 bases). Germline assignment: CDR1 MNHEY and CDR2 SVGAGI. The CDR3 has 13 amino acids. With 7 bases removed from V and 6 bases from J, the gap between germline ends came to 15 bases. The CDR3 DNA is TGTGCCAGCATTGGAGGGGTTGGCCCTGAAGCTTTCTTT. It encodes CASIGGVGPEAFF.

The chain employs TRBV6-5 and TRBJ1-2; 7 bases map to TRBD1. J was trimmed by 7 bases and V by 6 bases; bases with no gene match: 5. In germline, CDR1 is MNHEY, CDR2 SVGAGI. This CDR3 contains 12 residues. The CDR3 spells CASSMTGSGYTF. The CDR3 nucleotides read TGTGCCAGCAGCATGACAGGGTCTGGCTACACCTTC.

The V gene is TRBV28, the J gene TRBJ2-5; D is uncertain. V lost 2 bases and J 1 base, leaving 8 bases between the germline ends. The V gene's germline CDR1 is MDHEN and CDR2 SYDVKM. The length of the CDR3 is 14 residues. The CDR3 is CASSLPAAQETQYF. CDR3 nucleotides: TGTGCCAGCAGTTTACCGGCAGCCCAAGAGACCCAGTACTTC.

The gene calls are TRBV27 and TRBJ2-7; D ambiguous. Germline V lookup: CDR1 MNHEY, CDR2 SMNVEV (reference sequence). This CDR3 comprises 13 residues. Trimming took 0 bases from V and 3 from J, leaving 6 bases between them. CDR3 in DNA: TGTGCCAGCAGTTTATCCCCTCTCTACGAGCAGTACTTC. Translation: CASSLSPLYEQYF.

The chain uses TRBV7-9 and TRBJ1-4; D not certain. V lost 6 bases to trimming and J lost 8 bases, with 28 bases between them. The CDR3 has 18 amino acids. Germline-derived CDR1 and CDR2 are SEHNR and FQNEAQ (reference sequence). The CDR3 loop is CASSHDERVRHNEEKLFF. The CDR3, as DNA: TGTGCCAGCAGTCATGACGAAAGGGTCCGGCATAATGAGGAAAAACTGTTTTTT.

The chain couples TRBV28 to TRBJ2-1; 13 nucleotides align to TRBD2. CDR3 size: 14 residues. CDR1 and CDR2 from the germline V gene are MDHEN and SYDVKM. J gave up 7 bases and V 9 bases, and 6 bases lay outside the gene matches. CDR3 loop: CASSTSGRMNEQFF. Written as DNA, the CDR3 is TGTGCCAGTTCGACTAGCGGGAGGATGAATGAGCAGTTCTTC.

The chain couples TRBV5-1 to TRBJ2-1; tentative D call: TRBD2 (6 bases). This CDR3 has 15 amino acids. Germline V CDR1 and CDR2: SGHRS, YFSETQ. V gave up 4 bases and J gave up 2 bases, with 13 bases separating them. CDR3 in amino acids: CASSPFSGTYNEQFF. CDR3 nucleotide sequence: TGCGCCAGCAGCCCCTTTAGCGGAACCTACAATGAGCAGTTCTTC. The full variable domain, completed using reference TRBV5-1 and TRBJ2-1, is KAGVTQTPRYLIKTRGQQVTLSCSPISGHRSVSWYQQTPGQGLQFLFEYFSETQRNKGNFPGRFSGRQFSNSRSEMNVSTLELGDSALYLCASSPFSGTYNEQFFGPGTRLTVL.

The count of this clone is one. The CDR3 spells CAWTLFSGNTIYF. The CDR3 coding sequence is TGTGCCTGGACGTTGTTCTCTGGAAACACCATATATTTT. V gene TRBV30 combines with J gene TRBJ1-3; D gene uncertain. CDR1 and CDR2 from the germline V gene are GTSNPN and SVGIG (reference sequence). The CDR3 is 13 residues long. Trimming cost V 4 bases and J 0 bases, with 7 bases left between them. Full variable domain (missing parts from reference TRBV30 and TRBJ1-3): SQTIHQWPATLVQPVGSPLSLECTVEGTSNPNLYWYRQAAGRGLQLLFYSVGIGQISSEVPQNLSASRPQDRQFILSSKKLLLSDSGFYLCAWTLFSGNTIYFGEGSWLTVV.

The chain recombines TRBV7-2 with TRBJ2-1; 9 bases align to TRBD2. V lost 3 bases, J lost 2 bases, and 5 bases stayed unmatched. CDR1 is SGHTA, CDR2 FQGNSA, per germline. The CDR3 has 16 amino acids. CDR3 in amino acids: CASSFSGSRTYNEQFF. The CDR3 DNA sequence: TGTGCCAGCAGCTTTAGCGGGAGTCGGACCTACAATGAGCAGTTCTTC. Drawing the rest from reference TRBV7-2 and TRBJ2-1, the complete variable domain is GAGVSQSPSNKVTEKGKDVELRCDPISGHTALYWYRQSLGQGLEFLIYFQGNSAPDKSGLPSDRFSAERTGGSVSTLTIQRTQQEDSAVYLCASSFSGSRTYNEQFFGPGTRLTVL.

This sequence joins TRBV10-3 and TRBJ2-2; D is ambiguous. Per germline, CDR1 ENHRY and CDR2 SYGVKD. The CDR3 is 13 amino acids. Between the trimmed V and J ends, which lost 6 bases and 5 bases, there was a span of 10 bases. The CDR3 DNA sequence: TGTGCCATCAGCCTGGAGTTTACCGGGGAGCTGTTTTTT. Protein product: CAISLEFTGELFF.

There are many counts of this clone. The CDR3 reads CASSLGGGYEQYF. The CDR3 coding sequence is TGCGCCAGCAGCCTAGGGGGCGGGTACGAGCAGTACTTC. V is TRBV4-1 and J is TRBJ2-7, with 7 bases lining up with TRBD1. After removal of 4 bases from V and 4 bases from J, the junction contained 4 bases not matched to a gene. The CDR3 is 13 amino acids. The germline V gene has CDR1 MGHRA and CDR2 YSYEKL.

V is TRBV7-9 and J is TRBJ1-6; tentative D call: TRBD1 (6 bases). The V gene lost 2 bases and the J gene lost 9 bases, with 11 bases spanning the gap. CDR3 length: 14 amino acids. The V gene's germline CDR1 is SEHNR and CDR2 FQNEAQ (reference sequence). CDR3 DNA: TGTGCCAGCAGCTTACAGGGGTCTGGTTCACCCCTCCACTTT. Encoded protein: CASSLQGSGSPLHF.

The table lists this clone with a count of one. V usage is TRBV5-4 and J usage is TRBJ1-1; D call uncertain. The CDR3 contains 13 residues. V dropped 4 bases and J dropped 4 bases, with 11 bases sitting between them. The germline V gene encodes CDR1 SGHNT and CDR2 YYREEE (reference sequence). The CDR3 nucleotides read TGTGCCAGCAGCCAGTCCCCCTTCACTGAAGCTTTCTTT. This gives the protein CASSQSPFTEAFF. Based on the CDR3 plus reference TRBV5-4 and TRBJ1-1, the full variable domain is ETGVTQSPTHLIKTRGQQVTLRCSSQSGHNTVSWYQQALGQGPQFIFQYYREEENGRGNFPPRFSGLQFPNYSSELNVNALELDDSALYLCASSQSPFTEAFFGQGTRLTVV.

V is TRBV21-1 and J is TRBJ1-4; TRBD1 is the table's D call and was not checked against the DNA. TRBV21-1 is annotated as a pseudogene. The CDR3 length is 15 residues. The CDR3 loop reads CASPPPGQGREKLFF. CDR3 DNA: TGTGCCAGCCCACCGCCGGGACAGGGTCGGGAAAAACTGTTTTTT.

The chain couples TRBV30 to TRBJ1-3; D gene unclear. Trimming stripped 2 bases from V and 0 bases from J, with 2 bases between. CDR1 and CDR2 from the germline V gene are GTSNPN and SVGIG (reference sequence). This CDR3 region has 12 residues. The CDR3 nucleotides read TGTGCCTGGAGTAGCTCTGGAAACACCATATATTTT. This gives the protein CAWSSSGNTIYF.

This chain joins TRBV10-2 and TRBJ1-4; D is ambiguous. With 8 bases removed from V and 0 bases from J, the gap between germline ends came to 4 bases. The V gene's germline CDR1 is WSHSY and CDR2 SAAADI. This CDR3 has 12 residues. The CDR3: CASGATNEKLFF. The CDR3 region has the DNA TGCGCCAGCGGGGCAACTAATGAAAAACTGTTTTTT.

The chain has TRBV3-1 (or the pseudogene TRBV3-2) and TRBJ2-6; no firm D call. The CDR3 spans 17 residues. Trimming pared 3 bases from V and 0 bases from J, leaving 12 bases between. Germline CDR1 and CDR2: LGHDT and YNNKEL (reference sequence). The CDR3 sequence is CASSHPILRSGANVLTF. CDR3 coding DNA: TGTGCCAGCAGCCATCCTATCCTTCGCTCTGGGGCCAACGTCCTGACTTTC.

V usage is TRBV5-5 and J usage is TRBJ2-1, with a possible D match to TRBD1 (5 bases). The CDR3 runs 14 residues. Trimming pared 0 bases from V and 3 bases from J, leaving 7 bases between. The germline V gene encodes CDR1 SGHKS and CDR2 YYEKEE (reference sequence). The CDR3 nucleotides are TGTGCCAGCAGCTTGGCACAGGACTACAATGAGCAGTTCTTC. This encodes CASSLAQDYNEQFF. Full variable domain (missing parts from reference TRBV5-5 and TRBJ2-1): DAGVTQSPTHLIKTRGQQVTLRCSPISGHKSVSWYQQVLGQGPQFIFQYYEKEERGRGNFPDRFSARQFPNYSSELNVNALLLGDSALYLCASSLAQDYNEQFFGPGTRLTVL.

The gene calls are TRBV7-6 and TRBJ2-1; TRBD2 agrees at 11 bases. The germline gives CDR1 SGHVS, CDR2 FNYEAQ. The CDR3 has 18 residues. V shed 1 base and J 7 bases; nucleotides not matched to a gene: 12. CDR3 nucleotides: TGTGCCAGCAGCTTAGTAGCTGCGAGACTAGCGGGGATGAATGAGCAGTTCTTC. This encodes CASSLVAARLAGMNEQFF.

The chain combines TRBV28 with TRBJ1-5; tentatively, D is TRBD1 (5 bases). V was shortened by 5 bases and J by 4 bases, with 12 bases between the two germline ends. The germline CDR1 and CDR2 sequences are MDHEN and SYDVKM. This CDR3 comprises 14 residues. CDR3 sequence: CASSPGPSNQPQHF. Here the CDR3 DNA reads TGTGCCAGCAGTCCGGGACCGTCAAATCAGCCCCAGCATTTT.

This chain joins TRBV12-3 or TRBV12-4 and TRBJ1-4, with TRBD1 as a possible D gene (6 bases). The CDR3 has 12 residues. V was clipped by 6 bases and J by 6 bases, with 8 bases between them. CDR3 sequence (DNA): TGTGCCAGCAGCGGGGGCGATGAAAAACTGTTTTTT. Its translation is CASSGGDEKLFF.

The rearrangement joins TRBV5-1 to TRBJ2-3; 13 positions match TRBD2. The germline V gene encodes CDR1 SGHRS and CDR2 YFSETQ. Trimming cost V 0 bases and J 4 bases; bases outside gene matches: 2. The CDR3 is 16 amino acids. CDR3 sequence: CASSLVLAGGPDTQYF. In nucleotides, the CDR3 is TGCGCCAGCAGCTTGGTACTAGCGGGAGGGCCAGATACGCAGTATTTT. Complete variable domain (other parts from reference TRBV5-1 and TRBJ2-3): KAGVTQTPRYLIKTRGQQVTLSCSPISGHRSVSWYQQTPGQGLQFLFEYFSETQRNKGNFPGRFSGRQFSNSRSEMNVSTLELGDSALYLCASSLVLAGGPDTQYFGPGTRLTVL.

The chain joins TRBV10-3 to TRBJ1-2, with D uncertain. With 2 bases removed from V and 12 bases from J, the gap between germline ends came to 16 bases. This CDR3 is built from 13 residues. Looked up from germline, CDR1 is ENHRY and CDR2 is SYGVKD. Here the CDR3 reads CAISERGGFDDTF. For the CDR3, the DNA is TGTGCCATCAGTGAGCGCGGCGGATTCGACGACACCTTC.

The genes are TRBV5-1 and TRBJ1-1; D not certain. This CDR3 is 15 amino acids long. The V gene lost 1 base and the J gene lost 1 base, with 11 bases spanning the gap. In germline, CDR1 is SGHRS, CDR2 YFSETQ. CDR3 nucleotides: TGCGCCAGCAGCTTGAGATCAGACCAGAACACTGAAGCTTTCTTT. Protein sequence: CASSLRSDQNTEAFF.

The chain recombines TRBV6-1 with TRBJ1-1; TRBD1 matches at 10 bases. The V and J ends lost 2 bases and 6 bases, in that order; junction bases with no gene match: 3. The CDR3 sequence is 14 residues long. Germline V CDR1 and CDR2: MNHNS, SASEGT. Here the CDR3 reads CASSEWDRGSEAFF. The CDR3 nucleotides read TGTGCCAGCAGTGAATGGGACAGGGGATCTGAAGCTTTCTTT.

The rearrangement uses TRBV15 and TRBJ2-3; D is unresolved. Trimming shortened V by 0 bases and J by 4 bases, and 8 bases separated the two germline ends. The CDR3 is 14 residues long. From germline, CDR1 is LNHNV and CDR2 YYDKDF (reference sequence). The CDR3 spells CATSRDQGSDTQYF. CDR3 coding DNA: TGTGCCACCAGCAGAGATCAAGGGTCAGATACGCAGTATTTT.

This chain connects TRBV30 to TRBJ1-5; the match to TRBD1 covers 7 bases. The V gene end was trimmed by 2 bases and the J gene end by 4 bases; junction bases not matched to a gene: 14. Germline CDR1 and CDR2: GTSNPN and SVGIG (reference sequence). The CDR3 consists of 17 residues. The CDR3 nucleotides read TGTGCCTGGAGTCCCTCCCCGGGACAGAGTTGGAATCAGCCCCAGCATTTT. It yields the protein CAWSPSPGQSWNQPQHF.